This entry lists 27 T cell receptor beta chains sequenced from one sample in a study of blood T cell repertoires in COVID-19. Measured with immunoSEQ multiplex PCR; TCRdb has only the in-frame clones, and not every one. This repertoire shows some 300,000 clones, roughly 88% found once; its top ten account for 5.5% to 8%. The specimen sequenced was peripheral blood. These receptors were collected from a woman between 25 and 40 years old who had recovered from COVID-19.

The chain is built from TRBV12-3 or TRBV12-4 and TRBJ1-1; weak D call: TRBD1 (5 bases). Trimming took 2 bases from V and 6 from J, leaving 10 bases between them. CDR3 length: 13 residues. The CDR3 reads CASSLRGEAEAFF. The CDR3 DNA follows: TGTGCCAGCAGTTTACGAGGGGAGGCTGAAGCTTTCTTT.

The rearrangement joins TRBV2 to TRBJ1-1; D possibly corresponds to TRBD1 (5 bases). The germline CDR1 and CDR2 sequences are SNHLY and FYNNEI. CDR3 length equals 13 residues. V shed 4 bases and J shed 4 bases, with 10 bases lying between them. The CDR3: CASSVGRVTEAFF. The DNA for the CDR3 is TGTGCCAGCAGTGTCGGCAGGGTCACTGAAGCTTTCTTT.

CDR3 sequence reads: CASSGPHGGQPQHF. For the CDR3, the DNA is TGTGCCAGCAGTGGACCACACGGGGGTCAGCCCCAGCATTTT. The rearrangement uses TRBV25-1 and TRBJ1-5; D perhaps matches TRBD1 (5 bases). Germline CDR1 is MGHDK and CDR2 is SYGVNS. Trimming took 4 bases from V and 6 from J, leaving 13 bases between them. The CDR3 consists of 14 residues.

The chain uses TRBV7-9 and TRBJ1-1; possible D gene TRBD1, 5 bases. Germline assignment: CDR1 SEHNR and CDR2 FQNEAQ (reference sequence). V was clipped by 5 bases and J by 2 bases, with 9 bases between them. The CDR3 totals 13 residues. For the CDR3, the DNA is TGTGCCAGCAGCCCGGGACTTAACACTGAAGCTTTCTTT. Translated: CASSPGLNTEAFF.

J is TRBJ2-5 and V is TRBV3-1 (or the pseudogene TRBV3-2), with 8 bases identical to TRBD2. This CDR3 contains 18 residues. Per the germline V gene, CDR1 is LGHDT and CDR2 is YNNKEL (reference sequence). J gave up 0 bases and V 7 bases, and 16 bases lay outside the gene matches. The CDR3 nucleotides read TGTGCCAGCATACCTGATACATCACTAGCGGAAAACCAAGAGACCCAGTACTTC. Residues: CASIPDTSLAENQETQYF.

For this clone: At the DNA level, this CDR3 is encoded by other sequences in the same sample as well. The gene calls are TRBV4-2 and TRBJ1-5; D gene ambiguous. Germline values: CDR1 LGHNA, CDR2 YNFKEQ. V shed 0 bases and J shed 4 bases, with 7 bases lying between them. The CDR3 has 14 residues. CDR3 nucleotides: TGTGCCAGCAGCCAAGAAGGAGGGAATCAGCCCCAGCATTTT. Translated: CASSQEGGNQPQHF.

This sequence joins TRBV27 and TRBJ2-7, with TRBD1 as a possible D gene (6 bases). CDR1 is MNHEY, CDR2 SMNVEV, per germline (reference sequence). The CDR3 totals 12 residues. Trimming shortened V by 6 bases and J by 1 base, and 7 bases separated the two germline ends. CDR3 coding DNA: TGTGCCAGCAGAACAGGGTCCTACGAGCAGTACTTC. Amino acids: CASRTGSYEQYF.

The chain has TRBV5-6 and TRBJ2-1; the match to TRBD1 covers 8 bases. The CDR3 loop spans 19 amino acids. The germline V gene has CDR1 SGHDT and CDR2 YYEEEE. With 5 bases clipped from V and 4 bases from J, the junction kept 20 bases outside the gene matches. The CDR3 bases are TGTGCCAGCAGAATCAGACAGGGGCCCCGTCCGAAATCATACAATGAGCAGTTCTTC. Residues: CASRIRQGPRPKSYNEQFF.

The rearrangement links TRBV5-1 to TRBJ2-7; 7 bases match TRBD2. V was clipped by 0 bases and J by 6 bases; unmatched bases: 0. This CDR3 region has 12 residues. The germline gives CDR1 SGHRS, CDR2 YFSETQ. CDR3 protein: CASSLGLAEQYF. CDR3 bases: TGCGCCAGCAGCTTGGGACTAGCCGAGCAGTACTTC.

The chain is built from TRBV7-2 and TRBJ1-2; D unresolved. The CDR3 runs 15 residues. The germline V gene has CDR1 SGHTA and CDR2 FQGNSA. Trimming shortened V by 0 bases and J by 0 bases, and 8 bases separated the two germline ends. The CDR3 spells CASSLAYIANYGYTF. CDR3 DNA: TGTGCCAGCAGCTTAGCATACATCGCTAACTATGGCTACACCTTC.

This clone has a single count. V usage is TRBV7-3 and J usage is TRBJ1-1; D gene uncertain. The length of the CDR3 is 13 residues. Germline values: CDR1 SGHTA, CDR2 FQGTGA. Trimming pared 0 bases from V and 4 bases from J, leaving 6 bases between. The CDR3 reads CASSLTGSTEAFF. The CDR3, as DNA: TGTGCCAGCAGCTTAACCGGGAGCACTGAAGCTTTCTTT. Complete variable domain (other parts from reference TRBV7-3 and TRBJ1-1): GAGVSQTPSNKVTEKGKYVELRCDPISGHTALYWYRQSLGQGPEFLIYFQGTGAADDSGLPNDRFFAVRPEGSVSTLKIQRTERGDSAVYLCASSLTGSTEAFFGQGTRLTVV.

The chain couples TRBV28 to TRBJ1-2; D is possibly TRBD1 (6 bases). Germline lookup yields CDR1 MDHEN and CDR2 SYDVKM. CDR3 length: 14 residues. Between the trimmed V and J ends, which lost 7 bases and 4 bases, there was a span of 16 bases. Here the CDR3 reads CASNSGGPGYGYTF. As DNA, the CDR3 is TGTGCCAGCAACTCCGGGGGGCCGGGCTATGGCTACACCTTC.

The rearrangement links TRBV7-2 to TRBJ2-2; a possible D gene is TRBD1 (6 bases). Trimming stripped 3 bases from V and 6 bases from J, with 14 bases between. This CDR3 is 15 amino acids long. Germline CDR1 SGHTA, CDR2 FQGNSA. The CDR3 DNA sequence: TGTGCCAGCAGCTTTAGAGGCAAGGGGGCCGGGGAGCTGTTTTTT. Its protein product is CASSFRGKGAGELFF.

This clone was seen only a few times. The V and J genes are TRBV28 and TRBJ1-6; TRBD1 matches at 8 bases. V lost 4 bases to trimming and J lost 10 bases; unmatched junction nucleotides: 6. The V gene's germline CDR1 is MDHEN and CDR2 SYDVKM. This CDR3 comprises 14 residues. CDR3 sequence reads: CASSSGGADSPLHF. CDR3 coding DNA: TGTGCCAGCAGTTCAGGGGGCGCGGACTCACCCCTCCACTTT.

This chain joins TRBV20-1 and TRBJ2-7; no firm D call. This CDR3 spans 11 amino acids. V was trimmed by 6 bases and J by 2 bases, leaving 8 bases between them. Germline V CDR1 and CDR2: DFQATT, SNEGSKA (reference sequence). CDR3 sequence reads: CSAFLAYEQYF. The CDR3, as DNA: TGCAGTGCGTTCTTAGCCTACGAGCAGTACTTC.

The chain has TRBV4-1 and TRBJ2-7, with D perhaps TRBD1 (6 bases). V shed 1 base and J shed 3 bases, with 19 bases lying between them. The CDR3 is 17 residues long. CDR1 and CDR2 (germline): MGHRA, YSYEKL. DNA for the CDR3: TGCGCCAGCAGCCAAGGAGTGGCCCAGGGGCTTCGCTACGAGCAGTACTTC. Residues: CASSQGVAQGLRYEQYF.

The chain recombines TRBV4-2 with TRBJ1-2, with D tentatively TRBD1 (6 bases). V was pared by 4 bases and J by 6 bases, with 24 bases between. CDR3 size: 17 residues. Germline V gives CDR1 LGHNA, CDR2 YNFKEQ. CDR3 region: CASSPDQGFARGHGYTF. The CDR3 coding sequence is TGTGCCAGCAGCCCAGATCAGGGGTTCGCCAGGGGTCATGGCTACACCTTC.

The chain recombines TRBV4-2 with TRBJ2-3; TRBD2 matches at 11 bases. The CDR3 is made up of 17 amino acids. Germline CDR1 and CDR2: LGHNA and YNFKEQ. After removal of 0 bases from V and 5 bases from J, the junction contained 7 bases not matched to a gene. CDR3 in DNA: TGTGCCAGCAGCCAAGACGGATTAGCGGGGGGGATAGATACGCAGTATTTT. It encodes CASSQDGLAGGIDTQYF.

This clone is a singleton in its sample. This CDR3 is CASRVPANNEQFF. The CDR3 DNA reads as TGTGCCAGCAGAGTACCAGCGAACAATGAGCAGTTCTTC. The chain links TRBV5-8 to TRBJ2-1; D ambiguous. Germline CDR1 reads SGHTS; CDR2 reads YDEGEE. The CDR3 runs to 13 residues. Deletions cut 5 bases from V and 5 bases from J, with 11 bases between. Drawing the rest from reference TRBV5-8 and TRBJ2-1, the complete variable domain is EAGVTQSPTHLIKTRGQQATLRCSPISGHTSVYWYQQALGLGLQFLLWYDEGEERNRGNFPPRFSGRQFPNYSSELNVNALELEDSALYLCASRVPANNEQFFGPGTRLTVL.

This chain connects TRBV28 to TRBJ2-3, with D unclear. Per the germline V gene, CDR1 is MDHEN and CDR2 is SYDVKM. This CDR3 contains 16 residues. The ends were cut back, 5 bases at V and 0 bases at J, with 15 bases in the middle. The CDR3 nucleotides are TGTGCCAGCAGTCCAGACTTATTTCCTAGCACAGATACGCAGTATTTT. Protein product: CASSPDLFPSTDTQYF. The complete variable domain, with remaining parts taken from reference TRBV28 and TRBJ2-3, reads DVKVTQSSRYLVKRTGEKVFLECVQDMDHENMFWYRQDPGLGLRLIYFSYDVKMKEKGDIPEGYSVSREKKERFSLILESASTNQTSMYLCASSPDLFPSTDTQYFGPGTRLTVL.

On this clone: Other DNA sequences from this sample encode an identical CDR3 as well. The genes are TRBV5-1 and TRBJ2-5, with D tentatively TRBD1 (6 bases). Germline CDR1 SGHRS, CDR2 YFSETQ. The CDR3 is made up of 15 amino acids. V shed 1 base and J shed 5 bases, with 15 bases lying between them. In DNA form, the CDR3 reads TGCGCCAGCAGCTTGATGTCAGGGGTTGCGGAGACCCAGTACTTC. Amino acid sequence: CASSLMSGVAETQYF.

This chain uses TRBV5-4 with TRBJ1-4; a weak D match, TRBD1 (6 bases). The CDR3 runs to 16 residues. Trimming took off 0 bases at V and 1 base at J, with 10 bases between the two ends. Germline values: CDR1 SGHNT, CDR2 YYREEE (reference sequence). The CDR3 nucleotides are TGTGCCAGCAGCTTGGGGGGGCGTGGAACTAATGAAAAACTGTTTTTT. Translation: CASSLGGRGTNEKLFF.

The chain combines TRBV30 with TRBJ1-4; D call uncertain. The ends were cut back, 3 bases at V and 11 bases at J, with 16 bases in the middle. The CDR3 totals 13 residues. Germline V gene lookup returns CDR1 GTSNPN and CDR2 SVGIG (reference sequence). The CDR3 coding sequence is TGTGCCTGGAGCCTAGAGGCCCGTCGGAAACTGTTTTTT. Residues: CAWSLEARRKLFF.

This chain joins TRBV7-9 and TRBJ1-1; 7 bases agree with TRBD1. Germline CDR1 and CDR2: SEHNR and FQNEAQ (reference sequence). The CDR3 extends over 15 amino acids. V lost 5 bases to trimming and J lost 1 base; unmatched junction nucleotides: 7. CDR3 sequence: CASSLSTGRNTEAFF. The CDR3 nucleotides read TGTGCCAGCAGCCTTTCGACAGGGCGGAACACTGAAGCTTTCTTT. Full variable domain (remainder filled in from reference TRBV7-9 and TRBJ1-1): DTGVSQNPRHKITKRGQNVTFRCDPISEHNRLYWYRQTLGQGPEFLTYFQNEAQLEKSRLLSDRFSAERPKGSFSTLEIQRTEQGDSAMYLCASSLSTGRNTEAFFGQGTRLTVV.

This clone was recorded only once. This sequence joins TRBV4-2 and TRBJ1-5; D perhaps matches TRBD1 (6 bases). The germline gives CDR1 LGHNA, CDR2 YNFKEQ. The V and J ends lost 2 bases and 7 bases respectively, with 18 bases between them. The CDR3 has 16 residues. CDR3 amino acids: CASSQSSGQSNQPQHF. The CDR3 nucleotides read TGTGCCAGCAGCCAATCCTCCGGACAGAGTAACCAGCCCCAGCATTTT.

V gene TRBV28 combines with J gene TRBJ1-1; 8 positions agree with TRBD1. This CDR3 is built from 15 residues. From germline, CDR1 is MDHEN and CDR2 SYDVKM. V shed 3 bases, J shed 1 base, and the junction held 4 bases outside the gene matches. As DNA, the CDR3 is TGTGCCAGCAGTTTGCCCGGGACAGGGAACACTGAAGCTTTCTTT. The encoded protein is CASSLPGTGNTEAFF.

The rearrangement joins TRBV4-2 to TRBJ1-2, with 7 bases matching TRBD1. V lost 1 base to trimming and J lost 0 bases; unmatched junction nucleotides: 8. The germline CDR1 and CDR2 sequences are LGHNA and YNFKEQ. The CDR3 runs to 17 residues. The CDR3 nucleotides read TGTGCCAGCAGCCAAGTTTTGGACAGGCGAGCTAACTATGGCTACACCTTC. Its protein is CASSQVLDRRANYGYTF.